The 32 T cell receptor beta chains below come from one sample, sequenced in a study of control samples from healthy donors and cancer patients. Repertoires were generated with immunoSEQ multiplex PCR, while TCRdb's copy carries only in-frame clones and drops some. The sample consists of 390,000 or so clones, 80% to 95% of them appearing once. Sequencing was performed on PBMCs. These receptors came from a man aged 35 to 55 with head and neck cancer.

The chain has TRBV7-6 and TRBJ2-5; D remains unclear. The length of the CDR3 is 16 residues. The V gene lost 5 bases and the J gene lost 2 bases, with 18 bases spanning the gap. Germline V lookup: CDR1 SGHVS, CDR2 FNYEAQ. CDR3 region: CASSPLPGRSQETQYF. The CDR3 nucleotides read TGTGCCAGCAGCCCCCTTCCCGGACGGTCACAAGAGACCCAGTACTTC.

The chain couples TRBV27 to TRBJ2-4, with D perhaps TRBD1 (6 bases). The CDR3 consists of 14 residues. Trimming removed 6 bases at V and 7 bases at J, with 16 bases between. Germline V gene lookup returns CDR1 MNHEY and CDR2 SMNVEV (reference sequence). The DNA for the CDR3 is TGTGCCAGCAGGATGGACAGATTTAAGAACATTCAGTACTTC. It specifies CASRMDRFKNIQYF.

A note on this clone: The junction and the germline gene differ at one end; a read error may be behind it. V gene TRBV6-1 combines with J gene TRBJ1-2, with 10 bases identical to TRBD1. Looked up from germline, CDR1 is MNHNS and CDR2 is SASEGT. This CDR3 contains 15 residues. This chain's CDR3 is CASSDGDRGNFGYTF. For the CDR3, the DNA is TGTGCCAGCAGTGATGGGGACAGGGGAAACTTTGGCTACACCTTC.

The rearrangement uses TRBV6-5 and TRBJ2-7, with a possible D match to TRBD2 (5 bases). The CDR3 has 14 residues. CDR1 is MNHEY, CDR2 SVGAGI, per germline. V lost 5 bases to trimming and J lost 3 bases, with 14 bases between them. For the CDR3, the DNA is TGTGCCAGCAGTCACGCGGGCGTAGGCTACGAGCAGTACTTC. Translating gives CASSHAGVGYEQYF.

CDR3 DNA sequence: TGTGCCACCAGTGATTCCTTCAGGAACACCGGGGAGCTGTTTTTT. Its translation is CATSDSFRNTGELFF. The chain couples TRBV24-1 to TRBJ2-2; D is uncertain. CDR1 is KGHDR, CDR2 SFDVKD, per germline. V shed 2 bases and J shed 1 base, with 7 bases lying between them. The CDR3 contains 15 residues.

This chain joins TRBV28 and TRBJ1-1; 9 bases are a match to TRBD1. Losses at the gene ends were 2 bases for V and 4 bases for J; bases not matched to a gene: 5. This CDR3 is 15 amino acids long. Germline CDR1 is MDHEN and CDR2 is SYDVKM. The DNA for the CDR3 is TGTGCCAGCAGTTTACCCTACAGGGGGCGCACTGAAGCTTTCTTT. Protein product: CASSLPYRGRTEAFF. Based on the CDR3 plus reference TRBV28 and TRBJ1-1, the full variable domain is DVKVTQSSRYLVKRTGEKVFLECVQDMDHENMFWYRQDPGLGLRLIYFSYDVKMKEKGDIPEGYSVSREKKERFSLILESASTNQTSMYLCASSLPYRGRTEAFFGQGTRLTVV.

The table lists this clone with a few counts. The CDR3 loop reads CASSSGLAGRWETQYF. In DNA, the CDR3 is TGTGCCAGCAGCTCGGGACTAGCGGGGAGGTGGGAGACCCAGTACTTC. This chain uses TRBV5-4 with TRBJ2-5; TRBD2 agrees at 13 bases. The germline CDR1 and CDR2 sequences are SGHNT and YYREEE (reference sequence). The CDR3 is made up of 16 amino acids. After removal of 3 bases from V and 5 bases from J, the junction contained 7 bases not matched to a gene.

V and J are TRBV29-1 and TRBJ2-7, with 7 nucleotides matching TRBD1. The V segment lost 4 bases and the J segment 7 bases; nucleotides outside the gene matches: 7. Germline lookup yields CDR1 SQVTM and CDR2 ANQGSEA. The CDR3 is 12 residues long. As DNA, the CDR3 is TGCAGCGTTGCCCCGGACAGGCGGGAGCAGTACTTC. Translation: CSVAPDRREQYF.

The CDR3 sequence is CASSAGTSGETQYF. For the CDR3, the DNA is TGTGCCAGCAGCGCAGGGACTAGTGGGGAGACCCAGTACTTC. The chain couples TRBV9 to TRBJ2-5, with TRBD2 matching over 8 bases. Germline CDR1 and CDR2: SGDLS and YYNGEE. The CDR3 spans 14 residues. Losses at the gene ends were 3 bases for V and 5 bases for J; bases not matched to a gene: 6.

J is TRBJ1-1 and V is TRBV10-3; D remains ambiguous. Germline V gene sequence: CDR1 ENHRY, CDR2 SYGVKD. CDR3 length: 13 amino acids. V lost 10 bases, J lost 3 bases, and 15 bases lay in between. CDR3 in DNA: TGTGCCACCAACGGGCACGGATACACTGAAGCTTTCTTT. It is translated as CATNGHGYTEAFF.

The chain employs TRBV5-1 and TRBJ2-7, with TRBD2 as a possible D gene (6 bases). Germline V gene lookup returns CDR1 SGHRS and CDR2 YFSETQ. CDR3 length equals 15 residues. With 4 bases removed from V and 5 bases from J, the gap between germline ends came to 19 bases. The CDR3 protein is CASSPGTALDHEQYF. The CDR3 nucleotides are TGCGCCAGCAGCCCCGGGACTGCTTTAGACCACGAGCAGTACTTC.

The rearrangement links TRBV28 to TRBJ2-3; unclear D gene. Germline V CDR1 and CDR2: MDHEN, SYDVKM. Trimming took 2 bases from V and 2 from J, leaving 14 bases between them. CDR3 length: 16 amino acids. The CDR3 nucleotides read TGTGCCAGCAGTTTAGACCGATGGGCCAACACAGATACGCAGTATTTT. Translation gives CASSLDRWANTDTQYF.

V is TRBV9 and J is TRBJ1-5, with D possibly TRBD1 on 6 matching bases. This CDR3 comprises 14 residues. The V end lost 3 bases, the J end lost 6 bases, and 13 bases lay between the germline ends. Germline V gene sequence: CDR1 SGDLS, CDR2 YYNGEE. CDR3: CASSEQGGIQPQHF. CDR3 nucleotide sequence: TGTGCCAGCAGCGAACAGGGTGGTATTCAGCCCCAGCATTTT.

The chain is built from TRBV5-5 and TRBJ2-1, with 8 bases matching TRBD1. The CDR3 is 16 amino acids. Germline lookup yields CDR1 SGHKS and CDR2 YYEKEE (reference sequence). J lost 7 bases, V lost 4 bases, and 13 bases had no gene match. CDR3 nucleotides: TGTGCCAGCAGCCCGGTTATGACAGGGGTTATTAATGAGCAGTTCTTC. This gives the protein CASSPVMTGVINEQFF.

The rearrangement links TRBV30 to TRBJ2-2; the D call may be TRBD1 or TRBD2 (5 bases each). V lost 5 bases to trimming and J lost 6 bases, with 13 bases between them. Germline V gene sequence: CDR1 GTSNPN, CDR2 SVGIG (reference sequence). The CDR3 consists of 13 residues. CDR3 in DNA: TGTGCCTGGGGGGGACGGACCGCCGGGGAGCTGTTTTTT. Its protein product is CAWGGRTAGELFF.

The chain uses TRBV21-1 and TRBJ2-7; TRBD1, the table's D call, lacks a check against the DNA. TRBV21-1 is a recognized pseudogene. The CDR3 runs to 18 residues. CDR3 DNA sequence: TGTGCCAGCAGCAAAGGGGGGCCTCGGCGGGCTTATCCCTACGAGCAGTACTTC. It specifies CASSKGGPRRAYPYEQYF.

The V gene is TRBV11-2, the J gene TRBJ1-2; 7 nucleotides match TRBD1. With 0 bases clipped from V and 6 bases from J, the junction kept 4 bases outside the gene matches. The CDR3 spans 14 residues. Germline CDR1 SGHAT, CDR2 FQNNGV. This CDR3 reads CASSLDRGSNGYTF. The CDR3 DNA reads as TGTGCCAGCAGCTTAGACAGGGGGTCGAATGGCTACACCTTC.

The chain uses TRBV19 and TRBJ1-1, with 7 bases that match TRBD1. V shed 6 bases and J 2 bases; nucleotides not matched to a gene: 9. The CDR3 spans 15 residues. Germline V gene lookup returns CDR1 LNHDA and CDR2 SQIVND (reference sequence). CDR3 nucleotide sequence: TGTGCCAGTAGATCGGACAGGCGGTTAAACACTGAAGCTTTCTTT. Translation gives CASRSDRRLNTEAFF.

This sequence joins TRBV10-2 and TRBJ1-1; 10 nucleotides agree with TRBD1. With 8 bases clipped from V and 5 bases from J, the junction kept 5 bases outside the gene matches. This CDR3 contains 13 residues. Germline values: CDR1 WSHSY, CDR2 SAAADI. Here the CDR3 reads CASHGTGVTEAFF. The CDR3 DNA is TGCGCCAGCCACGGGACAGGGGTAACTGAAGCTTTCTTT.

This clone was seen only once. V is TRBV7-9 and J is TRBJ1-1; D gene unclear. Germline CDR1 and CDR2: SEHNR and FQNEAQ (reference sequence). CDR3 length equals 12 residues. V was pared by 4 bases and J by 1 base, with 4 bases between. As DNA, the CDR3 is TGTGCCAGCAGCTGGGGGAACACTGAAGCTTTCTTT. Its protein is CASSWGNTEAFF.

The chain joins TRBV9 to TRBJ2-1, with 9 bases lining up with TRBD2. This CDR3 is built from 15 residues. Germline V gene lookup returns CDR1 SGDLS and CDR2 YYNGEE. The V and J ends lost 3 bases and 0 bases, in that order; junction bases with no gene match: 1. CDR3: CASSETSGSYNEQFF. The CDR3 DNA is TGTGCCAGCAGCGAGACTAGCGGCTCCTACAATGAGCAGTTCTTC.

The DNA for the CDR3 is TGTGCCAGCACCATACAGGGGGGGAGCACTGAAGCTTTCTTT. Translation gives CASTIQGGSTEAFF. The J gene is TRBJ1-1, the V gene TRBV28; 8 bases map to TRBD1. This CDR3 is built from 14 residues. The V gene's germline CDR1 is MDHEN and CDR2 SYDVKM. V trimming: 7 bases; J trimming: 4 bases; junction bases outside the gene matches: 8. The full variable domain, rest sourced from reference TRBV28 and TRBJ1-1, is DVKVTQSSRYLVKRTGEKVFLECVQDMDHENMFWYRQDPGLGLRLIYFSYDVKMKEKGDIPEGYSVSREKKERFSLILESASTNQTSMYLCASTIQGGSTEAFFGQGTRLTVV.

CDR3 sequence (DNA): TGTGCCAGCAGCCGAATAAGGGCCACTAATGAAAAACTGTTTTTT. Its protein product is CASSRIRATNEKLFF. This rearrangement joins TRBV11-2 to TRBJ1-4, with unresolved D. Per germline, CDR1 SGHAT and CDR2 FQNNGV. This CDR3 has 15 amino acids. Trimming took 5 bases from V and 2 from J, leaving 12 bases between them.

The CDR3, as DNA: TGTGCCAGCAGTGAATGGGGGACAGGAAAAACCTACGAGCAGTACTTC. Its translation is CASSEWGTGKTYEQYF. V is TRBV6-1 and J is TRBJ2-7; 8 positions agree with TRBD1. The CDR3 sequence is 16 residues long. Germline V gene sequence: CDR1 MNHNS, CDR2 SASEGT. J lost 2 bases, V lost 2 bases, and 8 bases had no gene match.

V is TRBV28 and J is TRBJ2-3; 10 positions agree with TRBD1. The V gene's germline CDR1 is MDHEN and CDR2 SYDVKM. This CDR3 spans 18 amino acids. V was pared by 1 base and J by 1 base, with 8 bases of the junction left unmatched. DNA of the CDR3: TGTGCCAGCAGTTTATTGGGTATGGGGACAGGGGGCACAGATACGCAGTATTTT. It specifies CASSLLGMGTGGTDTQYF.

With regard to this clone: The sample has other DNA sequences that encode this CDR3 too. V gene TRBV7-3 combines with J gene TRBJ1-1; D may be TRBD1 (5 bases). V was shortened by 6 bases and J by 5 bases, with 10 bases between the two germline ends. The CDR3 loop spans 12 amino acids. Germline CDR1 SGHTA, CDR2 FQGTGA. The CDR3 nucleotides are TGTGCCAGCAGTACCGGGGGGACTGAAGCTTTCTTT. Protein sequence: CASSTGGTEAFF. The full variable domain, completed using reference TRBV7-3 and TRBJ1-1, is GAGVSQTPSNKVTEKGKYVELRCDPISGHTALYWYRQSLGQGPEFLIYFQGTGAADDSGLPNDRFFAVRPEGSVSTLKIQRTERGDSAVYLCASSTGGTEAFFGQGTRLTVV.

V and J are TRBV24-1 and TRBJ1-1, with 9 bases that match TRBD1. The V and J ends lost 3 bases and 6 bases, in that order; junction bases with no gene match: 10. This CDR3 comprises 16 residues. The germline V gene encodes CDR1 KGHDR and CDR2 SFDVKD. The CDR3 loop reads CATSDSRDREFPEAFF. DNA for the CDR3: TGTGCCACCAGTGATAGCCGGGACAGGGAATTTCCTGAAGCTTTCTTT.

This rearrangement joins TRBV25-1 to TRBJ2-2; 7 bases align to TRBD2. J lost 5 bases, V lost 1 base, and 13 bases had no gene match. CDR3 length: 18 amino acids. Germline V gene sequence: CDR1 MGHDK, CDR2 SYGVNS. The CDR3 region has the DNA TGTGCCAGCAGTGAATTTTGGAGCGGGACCCCGGGGACCGGGGAGCTGTTTTTT. Protein product: CASSEFWSGTPGTGELFF.

V and J are TRBV6-2 or TRBV6-3 and TRBJ2-7; tentatively, D is TRBD1 or TRBD2 (8 bases each). The ends were cut back, 4 bases at V and 0 bases at J, with 22 bases in the middle. The CDR3 covers 18 residues. CDR1 is MNHEY and CDR2 is SVGEGT in the germline V gene. The CDR3 reads CASSWTGPGLAPSYEQYF. CDR3 nucleotide sequence: TGTGCCAGCAGTTGGACAGGGCCCGGACTAGCTCCCTCCTACGAGCAGTACTTC.

The rearrangement uses TRBV4-1 and TRBJ2-7; D might be TRBD2 (5 bases). This CDR3 is 13 amino acids long. With 3 bases removed from V and 6 bases from J, the gap between germline ends came to 12 bases. Germline CDR1 MGHRA, CDR2 YSYEKL. CDR3: CASSHGTRSEQYF. CDR3 bases: TGCGCCAGCAGCCACGGTACTAGAAGCGAGCAGTACTTC.

The rearrangement links TRBV5-1 to TRBJ2-1; 10 nucleotides match TRBD2. This CDR3 comprises 16 residues. Germline CDR1 reads SGHRS; CDR2 reads YFSETQ. V trimming: 5 bases; J trimming: 2 bases; junction bases outside the gene matches: 7. CDR3 region: CASRPRTSGTYNEQFF. The CDR3 coding sequence is TGCGCCAGCAGACCGAGGACTAGCGGAACCTACAATGAGCAGTTCTTC.

The genes are TRBV6-5 and TRBJ1-2, with D possibly being TRBD1 (6 bases). This CDR3 region has 13 residues. V was pared by 5 bases and J by 7 bases, with 14 bases between. The germline gives CDR1 MNHEY, CDR2 SVGAGI. In DNA, the CDR3 is TGTGCCAGCAGTCAAACAGGGAGAGCTGGCTACACCTTC. This translates into CASSQTGRAGYTF.